This TCR beta chain appears in the sequencing data of a study of T cell responses to AZD1222 COVID-19 vaccine. Whole-study results and caveats: Just six or seven AZD1222 recipients tested seropositive at baseline. A mostly white British donor set with more females was recruited, and clonal diversity was possibly underestimated.

Sequencing was performed with immunoSEQ multiplex PCR; in TCRdb, only in-frame clones are kept and a portion is missing. The sample has tens of thousands of clones; around 85% are singletons. Investigators merged groups given second doses at roughly 4 or roughly 12 weeks. This clone was observed a few times. The antigen remains unidentified. The CDR3 runs 14 residues. V was pared by 3 bases and J by 4 bases, with 5 bases of the junction left unmatched. Germline V CDR1 and CDR2: LNHDA, SQIVND (reference sequence). This receptor was obtained from an adult who received the AZD1222 COVID-19 vaccine. Sample: peripheral blood, taken 28 days after the second AZD1222 dose. The V and J genes are TRBV19 and TRBJ1-2; 7 bases are shared with TRBD1. Here the CDR3 reads CASSIDTGVYGYTF. For the CDR3, the DNA is TGTGCCAGTAGTATTGACACAGGGGTCTATGGCTACACCTTC.